This T cell receptor (beta chain) was sequenced during a study of blood T cell repertoires in COVID-19. Study-wide context: Specimens from acute and convalescent COVID-19 originated in the United States, Italy and Spain. T cells, B-cell-depleted T cells, or PBMCs provided the cDNA or gDNA that served as material.

The assay was immunoSEQ multiplex PCR, and TCRdb's table has in-frame clones only and misses some. The table records approximately 54,000 clones, 75% to 95% of them present only once. The germline CDR1 and CDR2 sequences are LNHDA and SQIVND (reference sequence). The CDR3 contains 15 residues. After removal of 3 bases from V and 7 bases from J, the junction contained 6 bases not matched to a gene. Source material: peripheral blood. The chain combines TRBV19 with TRBJ2-1, with TRBD2 matching over 10 bases. This TCR was sampled from a middle-aged woman with active COVID-19. CDR3 coding DNA: TGTGCCAGTAGTATCTCTAGCGGGGGAAGAAATGAGCAGTTCTTC. Translation gives CASSISSGGRNEQFF.